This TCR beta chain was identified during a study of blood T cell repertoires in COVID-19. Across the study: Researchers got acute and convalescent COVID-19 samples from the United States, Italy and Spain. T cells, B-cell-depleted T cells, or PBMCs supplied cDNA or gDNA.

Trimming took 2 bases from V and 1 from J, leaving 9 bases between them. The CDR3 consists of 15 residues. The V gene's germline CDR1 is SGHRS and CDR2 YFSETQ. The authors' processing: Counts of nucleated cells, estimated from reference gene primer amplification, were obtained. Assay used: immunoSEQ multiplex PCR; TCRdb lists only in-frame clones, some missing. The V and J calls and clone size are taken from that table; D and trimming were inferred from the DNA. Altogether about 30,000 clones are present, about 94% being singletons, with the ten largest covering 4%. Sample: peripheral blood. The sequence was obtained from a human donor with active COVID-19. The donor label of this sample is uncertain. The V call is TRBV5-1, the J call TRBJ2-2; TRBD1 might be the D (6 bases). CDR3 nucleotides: TGCGCCAGCAGCTTACAGGGTGGGAACACCGGGGAGCTGTTTTTT. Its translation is CASSLQGGNTGELFF.